This T cell receptor beta chain was sequenced for a study of T cell changes during pregnancy in multiple sclerosis. Sequencing used immunoSEQ multiplex PCR; TCRdb keeps in-frame clones, though not all of them. The repertoire holds about 48,000 clones, with nearly 95% as singletons. The CDR3 has 13 residues. V shed 4 bases and J shed 1 base, with 8 bases lying between them. Germline V gene lookup returns CDR1 SGHRS and CDR2 YFSETQ. This clone was seen a single time. The chain carries TRBV5-1 and TRBJ1-2, with a tentative D call TRBD1 (5 bases). This specimen consisted of CD4+ T cells from peripheral blood mononuclear cells, obtained in the first trimester of pregnancy. The clonotype comes from a female donor with multiple sclerosis, enrolled in a pregnancy study. Here the CDR3 reads CASSEDNNYGYTF. As DNA, the CDR3 is TGCGCCAGCAGCGAGGACAATAACTATGGCTACACCTTC.